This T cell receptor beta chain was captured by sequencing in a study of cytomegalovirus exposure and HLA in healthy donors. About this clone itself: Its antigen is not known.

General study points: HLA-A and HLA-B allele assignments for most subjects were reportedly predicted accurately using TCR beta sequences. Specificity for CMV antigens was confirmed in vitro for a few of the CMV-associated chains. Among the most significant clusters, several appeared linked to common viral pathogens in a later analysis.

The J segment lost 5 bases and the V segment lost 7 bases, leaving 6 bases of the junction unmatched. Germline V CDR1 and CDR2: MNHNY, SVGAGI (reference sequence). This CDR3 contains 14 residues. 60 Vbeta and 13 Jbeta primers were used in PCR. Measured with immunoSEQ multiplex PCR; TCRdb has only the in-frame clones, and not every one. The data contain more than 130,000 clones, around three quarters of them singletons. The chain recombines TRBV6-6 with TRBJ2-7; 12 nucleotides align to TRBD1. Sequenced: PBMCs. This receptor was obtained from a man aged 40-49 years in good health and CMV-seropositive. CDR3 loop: CASTRGQGAHEQYF. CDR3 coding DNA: TGTGCCAGCACCCGGGGACAGGGGGCCCACGAGCAGTACTTC.